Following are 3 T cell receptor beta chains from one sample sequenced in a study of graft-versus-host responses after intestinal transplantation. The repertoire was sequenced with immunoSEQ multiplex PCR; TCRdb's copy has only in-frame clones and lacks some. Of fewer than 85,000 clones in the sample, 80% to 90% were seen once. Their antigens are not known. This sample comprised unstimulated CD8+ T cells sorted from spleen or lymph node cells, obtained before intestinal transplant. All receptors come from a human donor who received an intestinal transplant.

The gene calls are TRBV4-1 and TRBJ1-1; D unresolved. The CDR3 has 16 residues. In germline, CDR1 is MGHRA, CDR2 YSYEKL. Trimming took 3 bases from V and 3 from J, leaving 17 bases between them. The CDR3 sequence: CASSHQARGIYTEAFF. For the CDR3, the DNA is TGCGCCAGCAGCCATCAAGCGCGCGGTATCTACACTGAAGCTTTCTTT.

CDR3 region: CASSLTPHREGENIQYF. For the CDR3, the DNA is TGCGCCAGCAGTCTCACTCCTCACAGGGAAGGCGAAAACATTCAGTACTTC. The chain employs TRBV5-1 and TRBJ2-4; D perhaps matches TRBD1 (6 bases). Germline V gene sequence: CDR1 SGHRS, CDR2 YFSETQ. The CDR3 runs to 17 residues. Trimming left V 5 bases short and J 5 bases short, with 23 bases between.

CDR3 bases: TGCGCCAGCAGCCAAGAAGGGACAGGGGCCGAGCAGTACTTC. Its protein is CASSQEGTGAEQYF. V is TRBV4-1 and J is TRBJ2-7, with 10 bases lining up with TRBD1. The germline CDR1 and CDR2 sequences are MGHRA and YSYEKL. The CDR3 contains 14 residues. After removal of 0 bases from V and 6 bases from J, the junction contained 2 bases not matched to a gene.